This TCR beta chain was captured by sequencing in a study of T cell responses to AZD1222 COVID-19 vaccine. Profiled with immunoSEQ multiplex PCR; TCRdb holds only in-frame clones, not every one. In the table there are some 130,000 clones, approximately 91% of which are singletons. Germline V gene data show CDR1 as ENHRY and CDR2 as SYGVKD. Trimming took off 0 bases at V and 5 bases at J, with 17 bases between the two ends. CDR3 length: 17 residues. Study-level findings and limits: Only a handful of AZD1222 recipients, more than 5 in all, had baseline seropositivity.

In regard to this clone: Its antigen is unidentified.

The TCR originated in an adult who received the AZD1222 COVID-19 vaccine. The sample in question was peripheral blood, obtained 28 days after the second AZD1222 dose. The chain has TRBV10-3 and TRBJ2-1; D may be TRBD2 (6 bases). The CDR3 region has the DNA TGTGCCATCAGTGAGTCGAGAGGTAGCGGAGACCACAATGAGCAGTTCTTC. Amino acids: CAISESRGSGDHNEQFF.